These 24 T cell receptor beta chains originate from one sample sequenced in a study of blood T cells in healthy people across ages. Primed by a sample-barcoded 5' primer and a J-beta primer mix, a second PCR proceeded for about 6 to 12 cycles. TCRdb independently ran MiXCR on the 5' RACE reads; one entry per CDR3 protein. The sample records 700,000 to 850,000 distinct CDR3 sequences, around 36% being singletons. Input material: blood. Receptors were obtained from a man between 18 and 35 years old in good health.

The chain carries TRBV6-1 and TRBJ2-2, with a weak D call TRBD1 (6 bases). The CDR3 spans 11 residues. Trimming stripped 6 bases from V and 11 bases from J, with 10 bases between. Looked up from germline, CDR1 is MNHNS and CDR2 is SASEGT. CDR3 loop: CASRTGEELFF. Here the CDR3 DNA reads TGTGCCAGCAGGACAGGAGAAGAGCTGTTTTTT.

The sample holds a few counts of this clonotype. The rearrangement uses TRBV7-6 and TRBJ2-1, with 7 bases fitting TRBD1. The germline gives CDR1 SGHVS, CDR2 FNYEAQ. J lost 6 bases, V lost 0 bases, and 5 bases had no gene match. The CDR3 runs 15 residues. The CDR3 is CASSLAGGGFNEQFF. DNA for the CDR3: TGTGCCAGCAGCTTAGCAGGGGGCGGGTTCAATGAGCAGTTCTTC.

This clonotype appeared a few times. This rearrangement joins TRBV7-9 to TRBJ2-5, with no clear D. The J call may be in error: the DNA end matches TRBJ2-7 better. The CDR3 is 13 amino acids. From germline, CDR1 is SEHNR and CDR2 FQNEAQ (reference sequence). The CDR3 DNA reads TGTGCCAGCAGCTTAGAATTGGGGAACGAGCAGTACTTC. Encoded protein: CASSLELGNEQYF.

The rearrangement links TRBV12-3 or TRBV12-4 to TRBJ1-3; D is ambiguous. V dropped 5 bases and J dropped 7 bases, with 12 bases sitting between them. The CDR3 covers 13 residues. The CDR3 is CASSASGGNTIYF. As DNA, the CDR3 is TGTGCCAGCAGTGCGTCGGGAGGGAACACCATATATTTT.

The genes are TRBV12-3 or TRBV12-4 and TRBJ1-1; D perhaps matches TRBD1 (5 bases). There are 15 residues in the CDR3. Trimming left V 5 bases short and J 3 bases short, with 16 bases between. The CDR3 protein is CASSILIPGDTEAFF. The CDR3 DNA follows: TGTGCCAGCAGTATCCTGATCCCGGGGGACACTGAAGCTTTCTTT.

The V call is TRBV19, the J call TRBJ2-7; possibly TRBD2 for D (5 bases). The V end lost 10 bases, the J end lost 0 bases, and 16 bases lay between the germline ends. Germline CDR1 LNHDA, CDR2 SQIVND (reference sequence). This CDR3 comprises 14 residues. This CDR3 reads CATSWQRSSYEQYF. CDR3 sequence (DNA): TGTGCCACTAGCTGGCAGCGAAGCTCCTACGAGCAGTACTTC. Based on the CDR3 plus reference TRBV19 and TRBJ2-7, the full variable domain is DGGITQSPKYLFRKEGQNVTLSCEQNLNHDAMYWYRQDPGQGLRLIYYSQIVNDFQKGDIAEGYSVSREKKESFPLTVTSAQKNPTAFYLCATSWQRSSYEQYFGPGTRLTVT.

This clonotype came up many times. The J gene is TRBJ1-2, the V gene TRBV29-1, with a tentative D call TRBD1 (5 bases). The CDR3 totals 13 residues. V shed 0 bases and J shed 7 bases, with 12 bases lying between them. In germline, CDR1 is SQVTM, CDR2 ANQGSEA. The CDR3 is CSVEEVGGGGYTF. The DNA for the CDR3 is TGCAGCGTTGAAGAAGTGGGGGGAGGTGGCTACACCTTC.

The rearrangement links TRBV20-1 to TRBJ2-5; D unresolved. There are 13 residues in the CDR3. V dropped 0 bases and J dropped 5 bases, with 10 bases sitting between them. Per the germline V gene, CDR1 is DFQATT and CDR2 is SNEGSKA (reference sequence). CDR3: CSARDVAGETQYF. CDR3 coding DNA: TGCAGTGCTAGAGATGTAGCTGGGGAGACCCAGTACTTC.

The gene calls are TRBV5-1 and TRBJ2-5; D might be TRBD1 (6 bases). Looked up from germline, CDR1 is SGHRS and CDR2 is YFSETQ. The ends were cut back, 0 bases at V and 5 bases at J, with 11 bases in the middle. The CDR3 runs to 14 residues. The CDR3 nucleotides are TGCGCCAGCAGCTTGGACAGGGTGGAGGAGACCCAGTACTTC. Translated: CASSLDRVEETQYF.

V and J are TRBV29-1 and TRBJ2-7; D may be TRBD1 or TRBD2 (5 bases each). The end of the DNA is better explained by TRBJ2-5, so the J call may be wrong. The CDR3 extends over 13 amino acids. Germline V gene lookup returns CDR1 SQVTM and CDR2 ANQGSEA. The CDR3 here is CSVALGGTETQYF. In DNA, the CDR3 is TGCAGCGTTGCTCTTGGGGGAACGGAGACCCAGTACTTC.

The chain combines TRBV15 with TRBJ2-1; no clear D. The CDR3 sequence is 12 residues long. V was pared by 2 bases and J by 9 bases, with 8 bases between. Germline CDR1 is LNHNV and CDR2 is YYDKDF (reference sequence). CDR3 in amino acids: CATSRSRVEQFF. DNA for the CDR3: TGTGCCACCAGCAGATCTCGGGTTGAGCAGTTCTTC.

J is TRBJ2-1 and V is TRBV4-1, with 8 bases lining up with TRBD1. The CDR3 is 17 residues long. CDR1 MGHRA and CDR2 YSYEKL come from the germline V gene. Trimming at V came to 2 bases and at J to 4 bases, leaving 10 bases not matched to a gene. The CDR3 here is CASSQRTRDRSYNEQFF. The CDR3 region has the DNA TGCGCCAGCAGCCAACGAACCCGGGACAGGAGTTACAATGAGCAGTTCTTC.

The V gene is TRBV7-2, the J gene TRBJ2-4, with a weak D call TRBD2 (6 bases). Looked up from germline, CDR1 is SGHTA and CDR2 is FQGNSA. The CDR3 spans 16 residues. The V and J ends lost 2 bases and 3 bases respectively, with 14 bases between them. CDR3 loop: CASSLPVGGGKNIQYF. CDR3 bases: TGTGCCAGCAGCTTACCCGTGGGGGGTGGCAAAAACATTCAGTACTTC.

The chain couples TRBV10-3 to TRBJ1-1, with TRBD1 identical over 7 bases. This CDR3 has 15 amino acids. The J segment lost 0 bases and the V segment lost 0 bases, leaving 1 base of the junction unmatched. Germline assignment: CDR1 ENHRY and CDR2 SYGVKD. The CDR3 protein is CAISESGQLNTEAFF. The DNA of the CDR3 is TGTGCCATCAGTGAGTCGGGACAGCTGAACACTGAAGCTTTCTTT.

With respect to this clonotype: A clone one base away is much larger, so this may be a read error. The genes are TRBV9 and TRBJ2-1; D possibly uses TRBD1 or TRBD2 (5 bases each). The CDR3 is 16 residues long. V was shortened by 0 bases and J by 10 bases, with 20 bases between the two germline ends. Germline V gene lookup returns CDR1 SGDLS and CDR2 YYNGEE. CDR3 DNA sequence: TGTGCCAGCAGCGTAGCGATGGGACCTGGGGATGGCGAGCAGTTCTTC. Translation: CASSVAMGPGDGEQFF.

Ten or more counts support this clonotype. This chain joins TRBV7-2 and TRBJ2-7; D possibly corresponds to TRBD1 (5 bases). Trimming left V 1 base short and J 6 bases short, with 10 bases between. CDR1 and CDR2 (germline): SGHTA, FQGNSA. The CDR3 spans 13 residues. The CDR3 loop reads CASSLDRIGEQYF. CDR3 DNA sequence: TGTGCCAGCAGCTTAGACAGGATAGGCGAGCAGTACTTC. The full variable domain, in which reference TRBV7-2 and TRBJ2-7 provide the parts outside the CDR3, is GAGVSQSPSNKVTEKGKDVELRCDPISGHTALYWYRQSLGQGLEFLIYFQGNSAPDKSGLPSDRFSAERTGGSVSTLTIQRTQQEDSAVYLCASSLDRIGEQYFGPGTRLTVT.

The rearrangement joins TRBV18 to TRBJ1-1, with D possibly matching TRBD1 (5 bases). V was shortened by 6 bases and J by 7 bases, with 15 bases between the two germline ends. Germline lookup yields CDR1 KGHSH and CDR2 LQKENI. The CDR3 is 13 residues long. CDR3 residues: CASSPGSGGEAFF. DNA of the CDR3: TGTGCCAGCTCCCCGGGGTCTGGGGGTGAAGCTTTCTTT.

The V and J genes are TRBV7-2 and TRBJ2-1; 12 bases are a match to TRBD2. Germline V gene data show CDR1 as SGHTA and CDR2 as FQGNSA. The J segment lost 4 bases and the V segment lost 7 bases, leaving 2 bases of the junction unmatched. This CDR3 is 14 amino acids long. The DNA of the CDR3 is TGTGCCAGCACAACTAGCGGGGGGTACAATGAGCAGTTCTTC. This codes for CASTTSGGYNEQFF. Variable domain in full (rest from reference TRBV7-2 and TRBJ2-1): GAGVSQSPSNKVTEKGKDVELRCDPISGHTALYWYRQSLGQGLEFLIYFQGNSAPDKSGLPSDRFSAERTGGSVSTLTIQRTQQEDSAVYLCASTTSGGYNEQFFGPGTRLTVL.

This sequence joins TRBV24-1 and TRBJ2-5, with D uncertain. In germline, CDR1 is KGHDR, CDR2 SFDVKD. CDR3 length: 13 amino acids. Trimming removed 4 bases at V and 11 bases at J, with 16 bases between. The DNA for the CDR3 is TGTGCCACCAGTGACCCAACGATACATGAGCAGTACTTC. This gives the protein CATSDPTIHEQYF.

This rearrangement joins TRBV20-1 to TRBJ2-1; 11 bases align to TRBD2. CDR3 length equals 17 residues. The germline V gene has CDR1 DFQATT and CDR2 SNEGSKA (reference sequence). V dropped 3 bases and J dropped 8; count of bases not matched to a gene: 15. CDR3 in DNA: TGCAGTGCTAGGGGTCCAAACATTCGGACTAGCGGGTATGAGCAGTTCTTC. Translating it yields CSARGPNIRTSGYEQFF.

The chain uses TRBV7-2 and TRBJ2-5, with D maybe TRBD1 (7 bases). Germline V CDR1 and CDR2: SGHTA, FQGNSA. Trimming pared 5 bases from V and 5 bases from J, leaving 21 bases between. The length of the CDR3 is 16 residues. The CDR3 sequence: CASSPPAGGMMETQYF. CDR3 nucleotides: TGTGCCAGCAGCCCCCCTGCAGGGGGGATGATGGAGACCCAGTACTTC.

This clonotype was picked up many times. The V gene is TRBV20-1, the J gene TRBJ2-7; D is perhaps TRBD1 or TRBD2 (6 bases each). The CDR3 loop spans 13 amino acids. The germline CDR1 and CDR2 sequences are DFQATT and SNEGSKA (reference sequence). Trimming pared 3 bases from V and 0 bases from J, leaving 9 bases between. The CDR3 reads CSASGGHSYEQYF. CDR3 DNA sequence: TGCAGTGCTAGCGGGGGCCACTCCTACGAGCAGTACTTC.

This chain joins TRBV4-3 and TRBJ1-5; D is undetermined. Looked up from germline, CDR1 is LGHNA and CDR2 is YSLEER. CDR3 size: 13 residues. The V and J ends lost 2 bases and 5 bases respectively, with 7 bases between them. CDR3 nucleotides: TGCGCCAGCAGCCAATCCGAGCATCAGCCCCAGCATTTT. Protein sequence: CASSQSEHQPQHF.

The table lists this clonotype with a few counts. J is TRBJ1-1 and V is TRBV7-6, with 7 nucleotides matching TRBD1. Germline trimming cut 5 bases from V and 7 bases from J; bases unmatched to any gene: 7. The CDR3 is 13 residues long. Germline CDR1 reads SGHVS; CDR2 reads FNYEAQ. CDR3: CASSPGGGCEAFF. The DNA for the CDR3 is TGTGCCAGCAGCCCAGGGGGTGGTTGTGAAGCTTTCTTT.